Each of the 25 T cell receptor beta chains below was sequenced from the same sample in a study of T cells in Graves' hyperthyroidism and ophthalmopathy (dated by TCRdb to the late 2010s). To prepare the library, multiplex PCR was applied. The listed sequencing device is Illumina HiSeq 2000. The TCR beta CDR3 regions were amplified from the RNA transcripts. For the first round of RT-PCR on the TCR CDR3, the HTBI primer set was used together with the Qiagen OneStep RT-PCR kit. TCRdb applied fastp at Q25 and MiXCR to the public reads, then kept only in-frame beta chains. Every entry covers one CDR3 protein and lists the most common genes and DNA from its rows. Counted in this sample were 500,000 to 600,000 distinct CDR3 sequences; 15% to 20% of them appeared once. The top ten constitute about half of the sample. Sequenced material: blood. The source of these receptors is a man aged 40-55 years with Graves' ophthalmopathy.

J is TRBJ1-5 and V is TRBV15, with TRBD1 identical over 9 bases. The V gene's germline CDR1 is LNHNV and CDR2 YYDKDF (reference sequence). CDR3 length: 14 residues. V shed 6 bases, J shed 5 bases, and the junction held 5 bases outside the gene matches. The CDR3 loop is CATSRDREYQPQHF. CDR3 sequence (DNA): TGTGCCACCAGTAGGGACAGGGAATATCAGCCCCAGCATTTT.

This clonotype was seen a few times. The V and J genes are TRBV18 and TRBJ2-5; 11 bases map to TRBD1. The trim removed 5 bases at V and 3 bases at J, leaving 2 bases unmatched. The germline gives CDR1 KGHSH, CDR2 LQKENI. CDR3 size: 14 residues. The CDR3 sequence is CASSTGQGEETQYF. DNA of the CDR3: TGTGCCAGCTCAACGGGACAGGGGGAAGAGACCCAGTACTTC.

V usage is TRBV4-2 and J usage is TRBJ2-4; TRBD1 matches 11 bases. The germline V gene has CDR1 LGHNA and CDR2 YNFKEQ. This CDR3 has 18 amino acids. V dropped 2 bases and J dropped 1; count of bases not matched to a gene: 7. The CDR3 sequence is CASSQSGTGGMAKNIQYF. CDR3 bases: TGTGCCAGCAGCCAAAGTGGGACAGGGGGAATGGCCAAAAACATTCAGTACTTC.

The CDR3 reads CASSPTTGLSSYEQYF. The CDR3 DNA is TGTGCCAGCAGTCCTACGACAGGCCTCAGCTCCTACGAGCAGTACTTC. The chain uses TRBV28 and TRBJ2-7; D might be TRBD1 (6 bases). The V end was cut by 5 bases, the J end by 0 bases, with 17 bases between. The CDR3 contains 16 residues. From germline, CDR1 is MDHEN and CDR2 SYDVKM. The full variable domain, with the rest looked up from reference TRBV28 and TRBJ2-7, is DVKVTQSSRYLVKRTGEKVFLECVQDMDHENMFWYRQDPGLGLRLIYFSYDVKMKEKGDIPEGYSVSREKKERFSLILESASTNQTSMYLCASSPTTGLSSYEQYFGPGTRLTVT.

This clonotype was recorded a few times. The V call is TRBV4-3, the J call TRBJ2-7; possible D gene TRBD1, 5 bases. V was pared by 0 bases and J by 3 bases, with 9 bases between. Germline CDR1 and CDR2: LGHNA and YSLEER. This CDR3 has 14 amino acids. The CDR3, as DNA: TGCGCCAGCAGCCAAGAAGAGACAGACTACGAGCAGTACTTC. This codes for CASSQEETDYEQYF.

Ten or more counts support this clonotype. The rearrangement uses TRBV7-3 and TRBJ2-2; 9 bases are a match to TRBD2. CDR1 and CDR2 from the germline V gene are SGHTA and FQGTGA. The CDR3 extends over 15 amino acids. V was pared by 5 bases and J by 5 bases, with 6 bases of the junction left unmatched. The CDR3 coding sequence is TGTGCCAGCAGCGGTAGCGGGAGTAGTACCGGGGAGCTGTTTTTT. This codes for CASSGSGSSTGELFF.

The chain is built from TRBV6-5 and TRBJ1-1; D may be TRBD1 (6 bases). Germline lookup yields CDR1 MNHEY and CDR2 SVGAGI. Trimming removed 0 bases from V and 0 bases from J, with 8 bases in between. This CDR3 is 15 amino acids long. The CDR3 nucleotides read TGTGCCAGCAGTTACTCGCCAGGGGTGAACACTGAAGCTTTCTTT. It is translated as CASSYSPGVNTEAFF.

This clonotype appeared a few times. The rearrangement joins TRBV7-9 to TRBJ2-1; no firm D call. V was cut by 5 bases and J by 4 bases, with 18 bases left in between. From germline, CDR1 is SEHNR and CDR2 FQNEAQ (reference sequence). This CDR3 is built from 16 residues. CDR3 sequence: CASSPRGAWLYNEQFF. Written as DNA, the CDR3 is TGTGCCAGCAGCCCTAGAGGAGCTTGGCTGTACAATGAGCAGTTCTTC. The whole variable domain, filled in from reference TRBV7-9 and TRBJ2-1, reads DTGVSQNPRHKITKRGQNVTFRCDPISEHNRLYWYRQTLGQGPEFLTYFQNEAQLEKSRLLSDRFSAERPKGSFSTLEIQRTEQGDSAMYLCASSPRGAWLYNEQFFGPGTRLTVL.

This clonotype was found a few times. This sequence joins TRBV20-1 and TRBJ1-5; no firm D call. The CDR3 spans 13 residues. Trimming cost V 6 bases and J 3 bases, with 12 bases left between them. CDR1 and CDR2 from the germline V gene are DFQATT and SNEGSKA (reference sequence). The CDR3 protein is CSALEHNNQPQHF. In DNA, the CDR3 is TGCAGTGCGTTAGAGCATAACAATCAGCCCCAGCATTTT.

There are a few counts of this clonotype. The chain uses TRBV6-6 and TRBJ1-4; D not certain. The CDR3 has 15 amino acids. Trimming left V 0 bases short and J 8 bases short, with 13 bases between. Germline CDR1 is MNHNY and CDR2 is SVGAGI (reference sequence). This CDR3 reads CASSYSRTRKEKLFF. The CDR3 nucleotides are TGTGCCAGCAGTTACTCCCGGACGCGAAAGGAAAAACTGTTTTTT.

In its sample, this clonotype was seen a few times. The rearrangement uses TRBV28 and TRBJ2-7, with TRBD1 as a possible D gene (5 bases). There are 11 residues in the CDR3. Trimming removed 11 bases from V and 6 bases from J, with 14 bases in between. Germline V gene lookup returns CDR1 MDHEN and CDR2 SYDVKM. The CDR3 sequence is CADPLRGEQYF. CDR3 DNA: TGTGCCGACCCCTTAAGGGGCGAGCAGTACTTC.

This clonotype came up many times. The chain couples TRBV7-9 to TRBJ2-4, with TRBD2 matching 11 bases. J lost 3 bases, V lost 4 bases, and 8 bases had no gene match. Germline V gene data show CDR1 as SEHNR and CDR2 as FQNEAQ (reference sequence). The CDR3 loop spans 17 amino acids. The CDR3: CASSSRLAGHVKNIQYF. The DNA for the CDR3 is TGTGCCAGCAGCTCAAGACTAGCGGGACATGTCAAAAACATTCAGTACTTC. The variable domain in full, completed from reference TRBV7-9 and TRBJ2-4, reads DTGVSQNPRHKITKRGQNVTFRCDPISEHNRLYWYRQTLGQGPEFLTYFQNEAQLEKSRLLSDRFSAERPKGSFSTLEIQRTEQGDSAMYLCASSSRLAGHVKNIQYFGAGTRLSVL.

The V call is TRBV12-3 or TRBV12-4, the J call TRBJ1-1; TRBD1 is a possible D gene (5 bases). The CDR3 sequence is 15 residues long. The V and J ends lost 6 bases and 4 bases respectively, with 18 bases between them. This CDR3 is CASSDSGGTGTEAFF. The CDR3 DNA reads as TGTGCCAGCAGCGATTCCGGGGGTACGGGCACTGAAGCTTTCTTT.

The CDR3 loop reads CASRSRQGDASPLHF. CDR3 coding DNA: TGTGCCAGCAGGTCCCGACAGGGGGATGCGTCACCCCTCCACTTT. The gene calls are TRBV6-1 and TRBJ1-6; 9 bases agree with TRBD1. The V and J ends lost 6 bases and 10 bases, in that order; junction bases with no gene match: 10. Germline V gene sequence: CDR1 MNHNS, CDR2 SASEGT. The CDR3 sequence is 15 residues long.

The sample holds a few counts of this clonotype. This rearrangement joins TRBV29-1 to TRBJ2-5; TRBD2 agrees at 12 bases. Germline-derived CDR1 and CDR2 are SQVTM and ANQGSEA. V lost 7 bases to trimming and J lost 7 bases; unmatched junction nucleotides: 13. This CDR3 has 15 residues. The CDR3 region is CSEMTSGGPKVTQYF. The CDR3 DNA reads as TGCAGCGAGATGACTAGCGGGGGACCCAAGGTGACCCAGTACTTC.

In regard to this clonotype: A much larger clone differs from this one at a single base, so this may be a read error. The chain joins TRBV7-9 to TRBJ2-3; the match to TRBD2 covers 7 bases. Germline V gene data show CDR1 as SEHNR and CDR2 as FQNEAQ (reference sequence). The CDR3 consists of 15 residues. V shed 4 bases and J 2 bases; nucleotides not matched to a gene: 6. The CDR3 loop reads CASSSGREYTDTQYF. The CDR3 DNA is TGTGCCAGCAGCTCAGGGCGGGAGTACACAGATACGCAGTATTTT. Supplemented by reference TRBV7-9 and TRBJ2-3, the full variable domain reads DTGVSQNPRHKITKRGQNVTFRCDPISEHNRLYWYRQTLGQGPEFLTYFQNEAQLEKSRLLSDRFSAERPKGSFSTLEIQRTEQGDSAMYLCASSSGREYTDTQYFGPGTRLTVL.

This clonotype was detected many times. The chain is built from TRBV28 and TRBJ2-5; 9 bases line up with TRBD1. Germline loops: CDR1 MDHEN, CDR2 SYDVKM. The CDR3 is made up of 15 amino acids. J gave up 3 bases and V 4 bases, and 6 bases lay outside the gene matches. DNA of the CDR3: TGTGCCAGCAGTTCTTTCGGGACAGGGAAAGAGACCCAGTACTTC. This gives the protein CASSSFGTGKETQYF.

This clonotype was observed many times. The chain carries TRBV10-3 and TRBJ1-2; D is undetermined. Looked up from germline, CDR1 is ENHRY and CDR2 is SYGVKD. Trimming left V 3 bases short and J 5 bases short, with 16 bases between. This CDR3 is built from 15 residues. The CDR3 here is CAISERERVWYGYTF. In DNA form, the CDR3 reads TGTGCCATCAGTGAACGTGAAAGGGTTTGGTATGGCTACACCTTC.

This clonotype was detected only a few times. CDR3 in amino acids: CASTRTSEGYTF. CDR3 nucleotide sequence: TGTGCCAGCACCAGGACGTCGGAGGGCTACACCTTC. The chain carries TRBV28 and TRBJ1-2; D gene ambiguous. The length of the CDR3 is 12 residues. Per the germline V gene, CDR1 is MDHEN and CDR2 is SYDVKM. V was shortened by 7 bases and J by 8 bases, with 14 bases between the two germline ends.

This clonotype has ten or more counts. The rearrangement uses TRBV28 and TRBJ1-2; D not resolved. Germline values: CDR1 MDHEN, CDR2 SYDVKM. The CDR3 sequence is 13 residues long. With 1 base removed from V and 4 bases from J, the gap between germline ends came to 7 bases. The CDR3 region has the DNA TGTGCCAGCAGTTTATCCAGTCTCTATGGCTACACCTTC. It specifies CASSLSSLYGYTF.

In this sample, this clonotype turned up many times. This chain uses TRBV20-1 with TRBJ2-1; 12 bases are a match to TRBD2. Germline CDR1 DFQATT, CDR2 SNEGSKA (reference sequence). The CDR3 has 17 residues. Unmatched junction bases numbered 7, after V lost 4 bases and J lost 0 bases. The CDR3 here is CSATRLAGAPSYNEQFF. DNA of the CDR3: TGCAGTGCTACCCGACTAGCGGGGGCCCCCTCCTACAATGAGCAGTTCTTC.

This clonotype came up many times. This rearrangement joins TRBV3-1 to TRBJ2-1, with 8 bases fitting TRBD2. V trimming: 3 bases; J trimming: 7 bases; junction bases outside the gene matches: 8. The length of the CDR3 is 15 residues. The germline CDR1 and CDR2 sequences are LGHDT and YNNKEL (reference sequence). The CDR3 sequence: CASSHPAGELNEQFF. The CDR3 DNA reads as TGTGCCAGCAGCCACCCAGCGGGAGAGCTAAATGAGCAGTTCTTC.

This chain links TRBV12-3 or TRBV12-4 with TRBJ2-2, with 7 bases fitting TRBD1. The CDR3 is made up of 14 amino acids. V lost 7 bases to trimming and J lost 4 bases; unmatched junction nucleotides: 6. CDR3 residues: CASILTGTTGELFF. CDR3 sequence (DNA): TGTGCCAGCATTCTGACAGGGACCACCGGGGAGCTGTTTTTT.

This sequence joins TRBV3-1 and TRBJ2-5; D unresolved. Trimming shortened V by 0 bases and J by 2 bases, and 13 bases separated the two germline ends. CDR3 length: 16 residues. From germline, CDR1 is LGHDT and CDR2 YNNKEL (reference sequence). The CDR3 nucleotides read TGTGCCAGCAGCCAAGATTCGGCTATGCGGCAAGAGACCCAGTACTTC. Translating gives CASSQDSAMRQETQYF.

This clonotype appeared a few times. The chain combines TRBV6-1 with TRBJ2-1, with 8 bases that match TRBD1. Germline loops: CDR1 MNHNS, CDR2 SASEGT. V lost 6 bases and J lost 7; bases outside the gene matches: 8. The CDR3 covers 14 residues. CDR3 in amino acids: CASRRQGTHNEQFF. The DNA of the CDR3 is TGTGCCAGCAGACGACAGGGGACTCATAATGAGCAGTTCTTC.